This is a list of T cell receptor beta chains from one sample in a study of T cell responses to AZD1222 COVID-19 vaccine. Libraries were prepared by immunoSEQ multiplex PCR; TCRdb keeps only in-frame clonotypes and omits some of them. The sample carries fewer than 110,000 clones, 88% recorded once. Sequencing used peripheral blood, obtained on day 0 of AZD1222 vaccination. The receptors shown here come from an adult in good health. The CDR3 runs from the conserved cysteine through the conserved F or W. D genes are given only for firm matches. Clone size is shown for a subset of rows, as once, few, many or a class of expanded clone.

j_gene: TRBJ2-7
v_gene: TRBV5-1
d_gene: TRBD1
abundance: .
CDR3aa: CASSLQAGGDYEQYF
CDR3nt: TGCGCCAGCAGCTTGCAGGCAGGGGGCGACTACGAGCAGTACTTC

j_gene: TRBJ2-3
v_gene: TRBV27
d_gene: .
abundance: .
CDR3aa: CASSLYTTGTDTQYF
CDR3nt: TGTGCCAGCAGTTTATACACTACAGGCACAGATACGCAGTATTTT

j_gene: TRBJ2-7
v_gene: TRBV27
d_gene: .
abundance: .
CDR3aa: CASSLKHRDYEQYF
CDR3nt: TGTGCCAGCAGTTTGAAACACAGGGACTACGAGCAGTACTTC

j_gene: TRBJ2-7
v_gene: TRBV18
d_gene: .
abundance: .
CDR3aa: CASSPSSGTYEQYF
CDR3nt: TGTGCCAGCTCACCATCATCGGGGACCTACGAGCAGTACTTC

j_gene: TRBJ1-2
v_gene: TRBV27
d_gene: TRBD1
abundance: .
CDR3aa: CASRLTGGGYTF
CDR3nt: TGTGCCAGCAGGTTAACAGGGGGAGGCTACACCTTC

j_gene: TRBJ1-3
v_gene: TRBV7-9
d_gene: .
abundance: .
CDR3aa: CASSPQGIDTIYF
CDR3nt: TGTGCCAGCAGCCCCCAGGGAATAGACACCATATATTTT

j_gene: TRBJ1-3
v_gene: TRBV10-3
d_gene: .
abundance: .
CDR3aa: CAISASTGFGNTIYF
CDR3nt: TGTGCCATCAGTGCGAGTACAGGGTTCGGAAACACCATATATTTT

j_gene: TRBJ2-1
v_gene: TRBV2
d_gene: TRBD2
abundance: .
CDR3aa: CASSDRTSGGNEQFF
CDR3nt: TGTGCCAGCAGTGATCGGACTAGCGGTGGCAATGAGCAGTTCTTC

j_gene: TRBJ2-2
v_gene: TRBV5-1
d_gene: TRBD2
abundance: .
CDR3aa: CASAGTSGGVSGELFF
CDR3nt: TGCGCCAGTGCCGGGACTAGCGGGGGAGTCTCCGGGGAGCTGTTTTTT

j_gene: TRBJ1-5
v_gene: TRBV6-5
d_gene: .
abundance: .
CDR3aa: CASSYSTRGNQPQHF
CDR3nt: TGTGCCAGCAGTTACTCGACCAGGGGCAATCAGCCCCAGCATTTT

j_gene: TRBJ2-2
v_gene: TRBV9
d_gene: TRBD1
abundance: .
CDR3aa: CASSVTGSGTGELFF
CDR3nt: TGTGCCAGCAGCGTGACAGGGTCGGGCACCGGGGAGCTGTTTTTT

j_gene: TRBJ1-2
v_gene: TRBV7-2
d_gene: .
abundance: .
CDR3aa: CASSFGRATDYGYTF
CDR3nt: TGTGCCAGCAGCTTCGGGAGGGCGACGGACTATGGCTACACCTTC

j_gene: TRBJ2-2
v_gene: TRBV3-1/TRBV3-2
d_gene: .
abundance: .
CDR3aa: CASSRDYTGELFF
CDR3nt: TGTGCCAGCAGCCGGGATTACACCGGGGAGCTGTTTTTT

j_gene: TRBJ2-3
v_gene: TRBV28
d_gene: TRBD2
abundance: .
CDR3aa: CASSLNPIGTISTDTQYF
CDR3nt: TGTGCCAGCAGCCTTAACCCCATCGGGACTATTAGCACAGATACGCAGTATTTT

j_gene: TRBJ2-7
v_gene: TRBV2
d_gene: .
abundance: .
CDR3aa: CASSAQSYEQYF
CDR3nt: TGTGCCAGCTCGGCCCAGTCCTACGAGCAGTACTTC

j_gene: TRBJ2-1
v_gene: TRBV7-2
d_gene: TRBD1
abundance: .
CDR3aa: CAGVGQGAINEQFF
CDR3nt: TGTGCCGGAGTGGGGCAGGGGGCAATTAATGAGCAGTTCTTC

j_gene: TRBJ1-5
v_gene: TRBV6-2/TRBV6-3
d_gene: .
abundance: .
CDR3aa: CASSPAGTSNQPQHF
CDR3nt: TGTGCCAGCAGCCCTGCAGGGACTAGCAATCAGCCCCAGCATTTT

j_gene: TRBJ2-3
v_gene: TRBV4-2
d_gene: TRBD2
abundance: .
CDR3aa: CASSRGLAGGASTDTQYF
CDR3nt: TGTGCCAGCAGCCGAGGGCTAGCGGGGGGGGCTAGCACAGATACGCAGTATTTT

j_gene: TRBJ2-2
v_gene: TRBV7-6
d_gene: TRBD2
abundance: .
CDR3aa: CASSSSGRGTGELFF
CDR3nt: TGTGCCAGCAGCTCGAGCGGGAGGGGCACCGGGGAGCTGTTTTTT

j_gene: TRBJ1-5
v_gene: TRBV19
d_gene: .
abundance: few
CDR3aa: CASIERANQPQHF
CDR3nt: TGTGCCAGTATCGAAAGGGCTAATCAGCCCCAGCATTTT

j_gene: TRBJ2-1
v_gene: TRBV27
d_gene: TRBD2
abundance: once
CDR3aa: CASSFRTSGGLSNEQFF
CDR3nt: TGTGCCAGCAGTTTCAGGACTAGCGGGGGCCTAAGCAATGAGCAGTTCTTC

j_gene: TRBJ1-1
v_gene: TRBV30
d_gene: TRBD1
abundance: .
CDR3aa: CASGQGFMNTEAFF
CDR3nt: TGTGCTTCGGGACAGGGGTTCATGAACACTGAAGCTTTCTTT

j_gene: TRBJ2-2
v_gene: TRBV4-2
d_gene: TRBD1
abundance: .
CDR3aa: CASSPTGGDTGELFF
CDR3nt: TGTGCCAGCAGCCCGACAGGGGGGGACACCGGGGAGCTGTTTTTT

j_gene: TRBJ1-2
v_gene: TRBV5-4
d_gene: TRBD1
abundance: .
CDR3aa: CASSYWTGKYGYTF
CDR3nt: TGTGCCAGCAGCTACTGGACAGGAAAGTATGGCTACACCTTC

j_gene: TRBJ2-3
v_gene: TRBV7-9
d_gene: TRBD2
abundance: .
CDR3aa: CASSLVMGGPDTQYF
CDR3nt: TGTGCCAGCAGCTTAGTAATGGGAGGGCCAGATACGCAGTATTTT

j_gene: TRBJ2-1
v_gene: TRBV11-2
d_gene: TRBD1
abundance: .
CDR3aa: CASSLEGYRGEQFF
CDR3nt: TGTGCCAGCAGCTTAGAGGGATACAGGGGTGAGCAGTTCTTC

j_gene: TRBJ1-6
v_gene: TRBV7-8
d_gene: TRBD1
abundance: .
CDR3aa: CASSLGQLIYNSPLHF
CDR3nt: TGTGCCAGCAGCTTGGGACAGCTAATCTATAATTCACCCCTCCACTTT

j_gene: TRBJ2-2
v_gene: TRBV6-5
d_gene: .
abundance: .
CDR3aa: CASTHRALNTGELFF
CDR3nt: TGTGCCAGCACTCACCGGGCCCTCAACACCGGGGAGCTGTTTTTT

j_gene: TRBJ1-3
v_gene: TRBV7-2
d_gene: .
abundance: once
CDR3aa: CASSLGLSGNTIYF
CDR3nt: TGTGCCAGCAGCTTGGGCCTCTCTGGAAACACCATATATTTT

j_gene: TRBJ2-7
v_gene: TRBV28
d_gene: TRBD1
abundance: .
CDR3aa: CASSYPGQSYEQYF
CDR3nt: TGTGCCAGCAGTTATCCGGGACAGTCCTACGAGCAGTACTTC

j_gene: TRBJ2-1
v_gene: TRBV29-1
d_gene: TRBD1
abundance: .
CDR3aa: CSVGRTGSSYNEQFF
CDR3nt: TGCAGCGTGGGGCGGACAGGGAGCTCCTACAATGAGCAGTTCTTC

j_gene: TRBJ2-7
v_gene: TRBV30
d_gene: .
abundance: once
CDR3aa: CAWSIGTGLYEQYF
CDR3nt: TGTGCCTGGAGTATAGGGACGGGGCTATACGAGCAGTACTTC

j_gene: TRBJ1-5
v_gene: TRBV13
d_gene: .
abundance: .
CDR3aa: CASSLGTLNQPQHF
CDR3nt: TGTGCCAGCAGCTTAGGGACCTTAAATCAGCCCCAGCATTTT

j_gene: TRBJ1-1
v_gene: TRBV30
d_gene: .
abundance: once
CDR3aa: CAWSVMTAEAFF
CDR3nt: TGTGCCTGGAGTGTAATGACCGCTGAAGCTTTCTTT

j_gene: TRBJ1-6
v_gene: TRBV7-9
d_gene: .
abundance: .
CDR3aa: CASSLQGYSPLHF
CDR3nt: TGTGCCAGCAGCTTACAGGGCTATTCACCCCTCCACTTT